This T cell receptor (beta chain) was identified during a study of blood T cell repertoires in COVID-19. Participants had their cohort set by participant-reported clinical history. Study processing details: Reference gene primers were amplified, and this amplification served to estimate nucleated cell counts. The table came from immunoSEQ multiplex PCR; TCRdb's copy has only in-frame clones and leaves some out. V, J and clone size derive from that table, while D and trimming were established from the DNA sequence. The sample lists a few hundred thousand clones, just over 85% seen once, with 3.5% to 4% in the top ten. The clonotype was recovered from a woman aged 40 to 50 with acute COVID-19. Material for sequencing was PBMCs or T cells enriched from blood (not recorded which).

CDR3 amino acids: CASWGGGSGNTIYF. For the CDR3, the DNA is TGTGCCAGCTGGGGCGGGGGCTCTGGAAACACCATATATTTT. The chain employs TRBV6-5 and TRBJ1-3; TRBD1 is a possible D gene (5 bases). This CDR3 region has 14 residues. Trimming stripped 8 bases from V and 0 bases from J, with 11 bases between. The germline V gene has CDR1 MNHEY and CDR2 SVGAGI.